This T cell receptor beta chain was obtained from a study of blood T cell repertoires in COVID-19. About the study: Spain, Italy and the United States supplied samples that represented acute and convalescent COVID-19. In each case, the material was cDNA or gDNA derived from T cells, B-cell-depleted T cells, or PBMCs.

In the original analysis: Amplification from reference gene primers served as the basis for estimated nucleated cell counts. Method: immunoSEQ multiplex PCR; TCRdb's copy keeps in-frame clones and lacks some. The V and J calls and clone size were taken over from that table, and D and trimming were inferred from the DNA. The sample includes tens of thousands of clones, approximately 89% seen only once; the top ten take over 3%. This clone was seen just once. The CDR3 spans 12 residues. Germline loops: CDR1 LGHDT, CDR2 YNNKEL (reference sequence). V was clipped by 2 bases and J by 10 bases, with 11 bases between them.

The chain uses TRBV3-1 (or the pseudogene TRBV3-2) and TRBJ1-1, with D tentatively TRBD1 (5 bases). The specimen sequenced was peripheral blood. The sequence came from a man aged 45-60 years with acute or convalescent COVID-19. The CDR3 sequence: CASSQTTGGAFF. For the CDR3, the DNA is TGTGCCAGCAGCCAAACAACGGGGGGAGCTTTCTTT.